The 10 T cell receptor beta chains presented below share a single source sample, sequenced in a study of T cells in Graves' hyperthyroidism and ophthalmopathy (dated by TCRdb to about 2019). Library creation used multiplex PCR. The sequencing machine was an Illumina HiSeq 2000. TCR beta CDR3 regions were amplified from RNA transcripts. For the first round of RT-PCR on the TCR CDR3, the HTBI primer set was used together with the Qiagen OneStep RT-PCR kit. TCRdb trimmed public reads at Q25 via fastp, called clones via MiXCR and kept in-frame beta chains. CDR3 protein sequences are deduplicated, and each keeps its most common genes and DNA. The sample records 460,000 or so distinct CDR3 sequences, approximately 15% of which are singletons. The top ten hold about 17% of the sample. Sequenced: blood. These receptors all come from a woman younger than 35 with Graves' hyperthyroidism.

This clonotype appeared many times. The CDR3 bases are TGCGCCAGCAGCTTAGGGGAGATCACAGATACGCAGTATTTT. Translated, it gives CASSLGEITDTQYF. The genes are TRBV5-1 and TRBJ2-3; tentatively, D is TRBD1 or TRBD2 (5 bases each). Germline V gene lookup returns CDR1 SGHRS and CDR2 YFSETQ. This CDR3 has 14 amino acids. V was clipped by 2 bases and J by 2 bases, with 9 bases between them.

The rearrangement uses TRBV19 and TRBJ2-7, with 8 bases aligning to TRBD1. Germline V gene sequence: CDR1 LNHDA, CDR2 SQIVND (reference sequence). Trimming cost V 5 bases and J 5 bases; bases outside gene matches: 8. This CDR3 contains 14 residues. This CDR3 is CASSPQGAQDEQYF. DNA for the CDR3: TGTGCCAGTAGTCCGCAGGGGGCTCAGGACGAGCAGTACTTC.

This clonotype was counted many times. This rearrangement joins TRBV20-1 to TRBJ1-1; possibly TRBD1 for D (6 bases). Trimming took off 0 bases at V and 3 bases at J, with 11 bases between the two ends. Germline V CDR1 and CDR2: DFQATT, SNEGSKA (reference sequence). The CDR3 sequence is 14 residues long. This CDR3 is CSARDRQGYTEAFF. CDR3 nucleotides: TGCAGTGCTAGAGATCGGCAGGGGTACACTGAAGCTTTCTTT.

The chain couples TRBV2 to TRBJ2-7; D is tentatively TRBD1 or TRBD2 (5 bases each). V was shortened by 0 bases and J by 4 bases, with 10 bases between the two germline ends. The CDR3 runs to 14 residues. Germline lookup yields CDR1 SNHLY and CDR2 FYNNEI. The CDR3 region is CASSEALRGYEQYF. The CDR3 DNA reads TGTGCCAGCAGTGAAGCGCTGAGGGGTTACGAGCAGTACTTC.

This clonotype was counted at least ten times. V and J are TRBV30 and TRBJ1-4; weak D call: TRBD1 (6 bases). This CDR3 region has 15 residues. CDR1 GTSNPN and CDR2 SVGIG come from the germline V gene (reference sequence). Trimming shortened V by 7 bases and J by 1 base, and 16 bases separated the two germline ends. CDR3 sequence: CAFGVKGGTNEKLFF. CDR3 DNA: TGTGCCTTCGGTGTGAAGGGGGGAACTAATGAAAAACTGTTTTTT.

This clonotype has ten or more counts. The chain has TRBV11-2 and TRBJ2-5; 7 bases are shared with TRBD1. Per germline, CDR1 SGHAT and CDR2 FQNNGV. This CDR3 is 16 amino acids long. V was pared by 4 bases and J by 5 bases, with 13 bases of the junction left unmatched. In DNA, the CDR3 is TGTGCCAGCAGCTCGAGCCCCAACAGGGGCGGGGAGACCCAGTACTTC. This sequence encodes CASSSSPNRGGETQYF.

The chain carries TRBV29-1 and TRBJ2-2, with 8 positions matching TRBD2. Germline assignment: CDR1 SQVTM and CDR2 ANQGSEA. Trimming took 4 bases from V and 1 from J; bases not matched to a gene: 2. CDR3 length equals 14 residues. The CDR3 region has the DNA TGCAGCGTTGCTCTAGCGGGGAACACCGGGGAGCTGTTTTTT. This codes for CSVALAGNTGELFF.

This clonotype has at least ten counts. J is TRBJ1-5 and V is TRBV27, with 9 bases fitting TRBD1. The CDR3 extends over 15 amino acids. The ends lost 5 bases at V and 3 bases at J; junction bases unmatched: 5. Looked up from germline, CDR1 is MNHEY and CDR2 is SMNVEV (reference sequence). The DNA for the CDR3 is TGTGCCAGCAGTGGACAGGGGACACACAATCAGCCCCAGCATTTT. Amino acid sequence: CASSGQGTHNQPQHF.

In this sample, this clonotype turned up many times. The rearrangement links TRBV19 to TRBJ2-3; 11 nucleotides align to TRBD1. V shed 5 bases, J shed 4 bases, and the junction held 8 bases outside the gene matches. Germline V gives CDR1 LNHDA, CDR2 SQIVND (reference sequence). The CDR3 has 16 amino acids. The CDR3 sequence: CASSGRDRGSADTQYF. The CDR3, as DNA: TGTGCCAGTAGTGGGAGGGACAGGGGGAGTGCAGATACGCAGTATTTT.

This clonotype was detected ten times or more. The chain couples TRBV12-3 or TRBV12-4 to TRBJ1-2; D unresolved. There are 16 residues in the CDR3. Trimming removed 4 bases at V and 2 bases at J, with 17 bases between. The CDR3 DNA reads TGTGCCAGCAGTTACCCCCCTGGTTCAGTCAACTATGGCTACACCTTC. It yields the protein CASSYPPGSVNYGYTF.